This entry lists 13 T cell receptor beta chains sequenced from one sample in a study of human T cells and chemical hapten exposure. Time point reported: patch test 1, 2 weeks after DPC sensitization. Regarding treatment: therapeutic diphenylcyclopropenone sensitization with weekly scalp DPC. TCRdb redid the calling of the RACE reads with MiXCR, one entry per CDR3 protein. The table shows under 200,000 distinct CDR3 sequences, with roughly 15% occurring only once. Sequenced material: whole blood, taken in connection with sensitization to the hapten diphenylcyclopropenone (DPC). The source is a young woman with alopecia areata. Some clones in this sample may be carry-over from other donors' samples.

The chain links TRBV6-5 to TRBJ1-4; 9 bases fit TRBD1. Germline V CDR1 and CDR2: MNHEY, SVGAGI. This CDR3 comprises 15 residues. V lost 6 bases, J lost 7 bases, and 9 bases stayed unmatched. The CDR3 sequence: CASRGGDREGEKLFF. The CDR3 region has the DNA TGTGCCAGCAGAGGAGGGGACAGGGAAGGTGAAAAACTGTTTTTT.

In DNA, the CDR3 is TGCAGCGTTGATAAGGGACACAACTATGGCTACACCTTC. Translated: CSVDKGHNYGYTF. This sequence joins TRBV29-1 and TRBJ1-2, with a tentative D call TRBD1 (6 bases). V shed 3 bases and J shed 2 bases, with 10 bases lying between them. Germline lookup yields CDR1 SQVTM and CDR2 ANQGSEA. This CDR3 contains 13 residues.

At least ten counts were recorded for this clonotype. V is TRBV5-4 and J is TRBJ2-2; 10 positions match TRBD2. The V gene's germline CDR1 is SGHNT and CDR2 YYREEE (reference sequence). V lost 4 bases to trimming and J lost 3 bases; unmatched junction nucleotides: 6. The length of the CDR3 is 16 residues. This CDR3 is CASSPKRGGDTGELFF. The DNA of the CDR3 is TGTGCCAGCAGCCCTAAGCGGGGGGGCGACACCGGGGAGCTGTTTTTT. The full variable domain, completed using reference TRBV5-4 and TRBJ2-2, is ETGVTQSPTHLIKTRGQQVTLRCSSQSGHNTVSWYQQALGQGPQFIFQYYREEENGRGNFPPRFSGLQFPNYSSELNVNALELDDSALYLCASSPKRGGDTGELFFGEGSRLTVL.

This clonotype was seen many times. The chain combines TRBV20-1 with TRBJ2-7; 8 nucleotides align to TRBD2. Germline values: CDR1 DFQATT, CDR2 SNEGSKA (reference sequence). The CDR3 runs 14 residues. V was clipped by 6 bases and J by 0 bases; unmatched bases: 7. CDR3 in DNA: TGCAGTGCAGGGACTAGTAGGAGCTCCTACGAGCAGTACTTC. Its translation is CSAGTSRSSYEQYF.

The chain recombines TRBV29-1 with TRBJ2-2; a weak D match, TRBD1 (5 bases). Germline CDR1 SQVTM, CDR2 ANQGSEA. The CDR3 spans 14 residues. CDR3 loop: CSVRVGLDTGELFF. CDR3 coding DNA: TGCAGTGTCAGGGTTGGGCTCGACACCGGGGAGCTGTTTTTT.

Many counts were recorded for this clonotype. The chain recombines TRBV30 with TRBJ2-3; D possibly corresponds to TRBD2 (5 bases). This CDR3 has 12 residues. Germline values: CDR1 GTSNPN, CDR2 SVGIG (reference sequence). Deletions cut 3 bases from V and 6 bases from J, with 10 bases between. This CDR3 reads CAWSARGDTQYF. In DNA, the CDR3 is TGTGCCTGGAGCGCGAGAGGGGATACGCAGTATTTT.

This clonotype was found a few times. The chain links TRBV4-1 to TRBJ2-3; 8 nucleotides align to TRBD2. V lost 1 base to trimming and J lost 5 bases; unmatched junction nucleotides: 11. The V gene's germline CDR1 is MGHRA and CDR2 YSYEKL. CDR3 length equals 17 residues. The CDR3 nucleotides are TGCGCCAGCAGCCAAGGCCTAGCGGGTTCCCCGGGAGATACGCAGTATTTT. It specifies CASSQGLAGSPGDTQYF.

With regard to this clonotype: A much more abundant neighbour one base away suggests this may be a read error. The CDR3 loop reads CVSSLAAGEKTQYF. CDR3 in DNA: TGTGTCAGCAGCTTAGCGGCTGGGGAAAAGACCCAGTACTTC. The chain joins TRBV7-6 to TRBJ2-5; D is perhaps TRBD2 (6 bases). CDR1 and CDR2 (germline): SGHVS, FNYEAQ. This CDR3 spans 14 amino acids.

This clonotype has more than one count but fewer than ten. V and J are TRBV4-2 and TRBJ1-2; tentatively, D is TRBD1 (6 bases). The CDR3 runs 15 residues. Trimming stripped 0 bases from V and 8 bases from J, with 16 bases between. Germline-derived CDR1 and CDR2 are LGHNA and YNFKEQ. CDR3: CASSQDREQGAGYTF. DNA for the CDR3: TGTGCCAGCAGCCAAGATCGTGAACAGGGAGCAGGCTACACCTTC.

This clonotype was recorded many times. The gene calls are TRBV30 and TRBJ1-2; possible D gene TRBD1, 5 bases. This CDR3 comprises 13 residues. Trimming took off 4 bases at V and 3 bases at J, with 12 bases between the two ends. The germline V gene encodes CDR1 GTSNPN and CDR2 SVGIG (reference sequence). The CDR3 region is CAWTMTDDYGYTF. The DNA of the CDR3 is TGTGCCTGGACTATGACAGACGACTATGGCTACACCTTC.

This clonotype was seen a handful of times. The chain has TRBV7-8 and TRBJ2-7; TRBD2 might be the D (5 bases). The ends were cut back, 1 base at V and 0 bases at J, with 10 bases in the middle. The CDR3 is made up of 15 amino acids. CDR1 SGHVS and CDR2 FQNEAQ come from the germline V gene. In DNA form, the CDR3 reads TGTGCCAGCAGCTTAGGAGTGACTACCTCCTACGAGCAGTACTTC. Encoded protein: CASSLGVTTSYEQYF.

This clonotype was seen ten or more times. The V and J genes are TRBV4-2 and TRBJ1-3; D uncertain. V lost 0 bases to trimming and J lost 4 bases, with 13 bases between them. Germline CDR1 LGHNA, CDR2 YNFKEQ. The CDR3 has 16 residues. CDR3 bases: TGTGCCAGCAGCCAAGATAGGACGGCAGTCGGAAACACCATATATTTT. Translation gives CASSQDRTAVGNTIYF.

This clonotype was observed a handful of times. The chain has TRBV19 and TRBJ2-7, with unresolved D. Germline-derived CDR1 and CDR2 are LNHDA and SQIVND (reference sequence). Trimming cost V 2 bases and J 0 bases, with 11 bases left between them. The CDR3 contains 15 residues. The CDR3 reads CASSIKASPSYEQYF. The CDR3 DNA follows: TGTGCCAGTAGTATAAAGGCCAGTCCCTCCTACGAGCAGTACTTC.